This TCR beta chain was retrieved from a study of blood T cell repertoires in COVID-19. Overall study: Acute and convalescent COVID-19 specimens originated in the United States, Italy and Spain.

This CDR3 spans 19 amino acids. Germline assignment: CDR1 LGHDT and CDR2 YNNKEL (reference sequence). Trimming stripped 0 bases from V and 3 bases from J, with 21 bases between. The age range of participants was about 18 to 90 years, with residence in roughly 25 US areas. Donors were grouped by their self-reported clinical history. Sequenced by immunoSEQ multiplex PCR; TCRdb stores in-frame clones only, minus some. The sample has about 380,000 clones, around 87% seen once. The rearrangement joins TRBV3-1 (or the pseudogene TRBV3-2) to TRBJ2-1; the D gene is possibly TRBD1 (5 bases). The origin of this receptor is a man aged 30-40 years who had recovered from COVID-19. Input material: PBMCs or T cells enriched from blood (not recorded which). The CDR3 DNA reads TGTGCCAGCAGCCAAGATGTCAGTACACTAAAGGGGTTCTACAATGAGCAGTTCTTC. It codes for CASSQDVSTLKGFYNEQFF.